This is a list of T cell receptor beta chains from one sample in a study of blood T cell repertoires in COVID-19. TCRdb keeps only in-frame clones here, not all; method: immunoSEQ multiplex PCR. The profile shows some 250,000 clones, around 88% of them singletons. Input material: peripheral blood. These receptors came from a man aged 40-55 years with active or convalescent COVID-19. The CDR3 runs from the conserved cysteine through the conserved F or W. Each record gives: clone size, D gene, J gene, V gene, CDR3 DNA, CDR3 protein. A D gene is named only where the DNA matches it firmly. The size entry is marked missing in some rows and otherwise reads once, few, many or a size class.

>NA|TRBD2|TRBJ2-2|TRBV29-1
TGCAGCGCGGGACTAGCAGCGAACACCGGGGAGCTGTTTTTT
CSAGLAANTGELFF
>NA|TRBD2|TRBJ2-1|TRBV10-1
TGCGCCAGCAGTGTTTCGCTAGCGGGGGACAATGAGCAGTTCTTC
CASSVSLAGDNEQFF
>NA|NA|TRBJ1-6|TRBV14
TGTGCCAGCAGCCAAGAAGTGACAGCCAATTCACCCCTCCACTTT
CASSQEVTANSPLHF
>NA|NA|TRBJ2-7|TRBV10-3
TGTGCCATCAGTGAGTCGGACAGAACCTACGAGCAGTACTTC
CAISESDRTYEQYF
>NA|NA|TRBJ2-1|TRBV7-6
TGTGCCAGCAGCTTACCGGACGGGATTGAGCAGTTCTTC
CASSLPDGIEQFF
>NA|TRBD1|TRBJ1-2|TRBV9
TGTGCCAGCGCCCGGGACAGGGGGCTGGAGGGCTACACCTTC
CASARDRGLEGYTF
>NA|NA|TRBJ2-2|TRBV30
TGTGCCTGGATCGGGCGCCGGGGAGTCAACACCGGGGAGCTGTTTTTT
CAWIGRRGVNTGELFF
>once|NA|TRBJ1-1|TRBV3-1/TRBV3-2
TGTGCCAGCAGCCCGGAGGGGAACACTGAAGCTTTCTTT
CASSPEGNTEAFF
>NA|TRBD2|TRBJ2-1|TRBV4-2
TGTGCCAGCAGCCAAGAGGGGGGGGGTACCAATGAGCAGTTCTTC
CASSQEGGGTNEQFF
>many|NA|TRBJ2-2|TRBV5-1
TGCGCCAGCAGCCCTAGGGCTAGCGTGAACACCGGGGAGCTGTTTTTT
CASSPRASVNTGELFF
>NA|TRBD1|TRBJ1-2|TRBV7-2
TGTGCCAGCAGCTCCAACTCCGGACAGGTCGTGGAGTATGGCTACACCTTC
CASSSNSGQVVEYGYTF
>NA|TRBD1|TRBJ1-1|TRBV30
TGTGCCTGGAACAGGGGCGACGTGAACACTGAAGCTTTCTTT
CAWNRGDVNTEAFF
>NA|TRBD1|TRBJ2-1|TRBV5-5
TGTGCCAGCAGCTTGGCCTGGGGACAGGGGGGGTACAATGAGCAGTTCTTC
CASSLAWGQGGYNEQFF
>NA|NA|TRBJ1-2|TRBV18
TGTGCCAGCTCACCGGGAAGTTACAGGGACGGCTACACCTTC
CASSPGSYRDGYTF
>NA|NA|TRBJ1-6|TRBV11-2
TGTGCCAGCAGCTTCGGGGTGGGATCACCCCTCCACTTT
CASSFGVGSPLHF
>NA|TRBD1|TRBJ1-6|TRBV7-2
TGTGCCAGCAGCCTGGGACAGCCACCTTCACCCCTCCACTTT
CASSLGQPPSPLHF
>NA|NA|TRBJ1-2|TRBV5-4
TGTGCCAGCAGCTTGGACGGGCAGGGCTATGGCTACACCTTC
CASSLDGQGYGYTF
>NA|TRBD1|TRBJ1-1|TRBV5-1
TGCGCCAGCAGCACCGGGACAGGGTTACTTGAAGCTTTCTTT
CASSTGTGLLEAFF
>NA|NA|TRBJ1-4|TRBV28
TGTGCCACTTTTCCCAGGGGCGCGGCTAATGAAAAACTGTTTTTT
CATFPRGAANEKLFF
>NA|NA|TRBJ2-5|TRBV12-5
TGTGCTAGTGGTTTGTCCAAAGACGGGATGAAGTACTTC
CASGLSKDGMKYF
>many|NA|TRBJ2-7|TRBV2
TGTGCCAGCAAGGGGGACTATGGATCCTACGAGCAGTACTTC
CASKGDYGSYEQYF
>NA|TRBD1|TRBJ1-5|TRBV19
TGTGCCAGTAGTAGGACAGGGGGCGGCGATCAGCCCCAGCATTTT
CASSRTGGGDQPQHF
>few|NA|TRBJ1-2|TRBV5-1
TGCGCCAGCAGCTTAGATCAGGGTGATGGCTACACCTTC
CASSLDQGDGYTF
>few|NA|TRBJ1-1|TRBV6-5
TGTGCCAGCAGTTACTCGGGGGGTGAAGCTTTCTTT
CASSYSGGEAFF
>once|TRBD1|TRBJ1-2|TRBV6-6
TGTGCCAGCAGCACCGACAGGGGCAGAGCTAACTATGGCTACACCTTC
CASSTDRGRANYGYTF
>NA|TRBD1|TRBJ2-1|TRBV7-2
TGTGCCAGCAGCTTGACCGGGACAGGGGGAGTCTCCTACAATGAGCAGTTCTTC
CASSLTGTGGVSYNEQFF
>NA|NA|TRBJ1-3|TRBV3-1/TRBV3-2
TGTGCCAGCAGCCAAGATGGAAGGGGTGCTGGAAACACCATATATTTT
CASSQDGRGAGNTIYF
>NA|NA|TRBJ1-1|TRBV30
TGTGCCTGGAGTCAGGGGATCTCTGAAGCTTTCTTT
CAWSQGISEAFF
>NA|TRBD1|TRBJ1-4|TRBV6-5
TGTGCCAGCAGTTACCCAGAGGGGGCGTCGAATGAAAAACTGTTTTTT
CASSYPEGASNEKLFF
>NA|TRBD1|TRBJ1-1|TRBV28
TGTGCCAGCAGTTCCCCGCATACCGGGACAGGGAACACTGAAGCTTTCTTT
CASSSPHTGTGNTEAFF
>NA|NA|TRBJ1-1|TRBV7-2
TGTGCCAGCAGCTTACAGATTGAAGCTTTCTTT
CASSLQIEAFF
>NA|TRBD1|TRBJ1-5|TRBV2
TGTGCCAGCAGTGGGACAGGGGAGGATCAGCCCCAGCATTTT
CASSGTGEDQPQHF
>NA|NA|TRBJ1-1|TRBV7-9
TGTGCCAGCAGCCACCCGGGGGACACTGAAGCTTTCTTT
CASSHPGDTEAFF
>once|NA|TRBJ1-2|TRBV21-1
TGTGCCAGCAGCAAAGATGGCAGGTGTTCTGGCTACACCTTC
CASSKDGRCSGYTF
>NA|TRBD2|TRBJ2-1|TRBV18
TGTGCCAGCTCACCGGACAGACAGACTAGCGCGCGTGAGCAGTTCTTC
CASSPDRQTSAREQFF
>NA|TRBD1|TRBJ1-1|TRBV3-1/TRBV3-2
TGTGCCAGCAGCCAAACAGGGGAAACTTTCTTT
CASSQTGETFF
>NA|TRBD1|TRBJ1-5|TRBV4-1
TGCGCCAGCAGCCAAATGAAGGACAGGGAACAGCCCCAGCATTTT
CASSQMKDREQPQHF
>NA|NA|TRBJ1-1|TRBV27
TGTGCCAGCAGTTTAGAGGGACACCTGAACACTGAAGCTTTCTTT
CASSLEGHLNTEAFF
>NA|NA|TRBJ1-6|TRBV5-6
TGTGCCAGCAGCCCAAGCTTCTATAATTCACCCCTCCACTTT
CASSPSFYNSPLHF
>NA|NA|TRBJ1-1|TRBV28
TGTGCCAGCAGACCCGAAGGGGGGGGCCGCACTGAAGCTTTCTTT
CASRPEGGGRTEAFF
>NA|TRBD1|TRBJ2-1|TRBV5-1
TGCGCCAGCAGCTTGGCCGAAGGGGGCTTGGAGCAGTTCTTC
CASSLAEGGLEQFF
>NA|TRBD1|TRBJ2-6|TRBV7-3
TGTGCCAGCAGCTTAATGGGGACAGGGAGTTTTGGGGCCAACGTCCTGACTTTC
CASSLMGTGSFGANVLTF
>NA|NA|TRBJ2-2|TRBV2
TGTGCCAGCCGACCAGGAACCGGGGAGCTGTTTTTT
CASRPGTGELFF
>NA|TRBD1|TRBJ2-1|TRBV9
TGTGCCAGCAGCCCCCGGACAGGGGGCGGGAATGAGCAGTTCTTC
CASSPRTGGGNEQFF
>NA|NA|TRBJ1-1|TRBV12-3/TRBV12-4
TGTGCCAGCAGCCTAACAGGGAACACTGAAGCTTTCTTT
CASSLTGNTEAFF
>NA|TRBD2|TRBJ2-1|TRBV5-6
TGTGCCAGCAGCTTCTCCCTAGCGGACTACAATGAGCAGTTCTTC
CASSFSLADYNEQFF
>NA|TRBD1|TRBJ1-6|TRBV27
TGTGCCAGCAGGCTCCAGGGGGGCTACTATAATTCACCCCTCCACTTT
CASRLQGGYYNSPLHF
>NA|TRBD1|TRBJ1-1|TRBV19
TGTGCCAGTAGTCCCTGGACAGGGAGGAACACTGAAGCTTTCTTT
CASSPWTGRNTEAFF
>NA|NA|TRBJ1-2|TRBV19
TGTGCCAGTAGTATTTTGGGAGGGGGAGATGGCTACACCTTC
CASSILGGGDGYTF
>NA|TRBD2|TRBJ2-2|TRBV7-2
TGTGCCAGCAGCCTTCACCTTTCGGGACTAGCGGATACCGGGGAGCTGTTTTTT
CASSLHLSGLADTGELFF
>NA|NA|TRBJ1-1|TRBV5-1
TGCGCCAGCAGCTTGGAGATCGGGGTGAACACTGAAGCTTTCTTT
CASSLEIGVNTEAFF
>NA|TRBD1|TRBJ2-1|TRBV7-8
TGTGCCAGCAGCTTGGGACAGGGAGTCTACAATGAGCAGTTCTTC
CASSLGQGVYNEQFF
>NA|NA|TRBJ1-1|TRBV19
TGTGCCAGTAGTCCCCCAGGGGTCACTGAAGCTTTCTTT
CASSPPGVTEAFF